The clone carrying this T cell receptor beta chain was recorded many times. The CDR3 spans 12 residues. Germline V gene sequence: CDR1 SGHNT, CDR2 YENEEA. Between the trimmed V and J ends, which lost 1 base and 10 bases, there was a span of 10 bases. With MiXCR, TCRdb reprocessed the PCR reads. The repertoire holds tens of thousands of clones, 15% to 20% seen once, with around 5.9% in the top ten. Every patient underwent thyroid surgery untreated. The data derive from a study of metastatic and nonmetastatic thyroid tumors. The chain recombines TRBV11-3 with TRBJ1-1; no reliable D call. The clonotype comes from a male donor with papillary thyroid cancer or a benign thyroid nodule (not recorded which). Some clones in this sample may be carry-over from other donors' samples. Sequenced: blood. The CDR3 protein is CASSLGTGIAFF. The CDR3 DNA follows: TGTGCCAGCAGCTTAGGAACGGGCATAGCTTTCTTT.